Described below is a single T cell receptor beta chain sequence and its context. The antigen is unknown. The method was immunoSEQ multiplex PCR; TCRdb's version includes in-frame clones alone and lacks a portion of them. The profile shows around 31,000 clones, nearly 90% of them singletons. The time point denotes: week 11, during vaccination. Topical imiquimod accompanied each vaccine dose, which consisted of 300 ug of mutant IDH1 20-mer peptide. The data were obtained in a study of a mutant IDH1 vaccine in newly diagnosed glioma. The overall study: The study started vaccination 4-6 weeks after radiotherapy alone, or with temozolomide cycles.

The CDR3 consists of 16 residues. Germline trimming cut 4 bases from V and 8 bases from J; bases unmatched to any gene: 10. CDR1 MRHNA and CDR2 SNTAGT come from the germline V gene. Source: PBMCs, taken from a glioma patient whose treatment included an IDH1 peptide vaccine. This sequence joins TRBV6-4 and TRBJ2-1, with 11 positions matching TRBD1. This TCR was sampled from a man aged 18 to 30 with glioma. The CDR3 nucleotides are TGTGCCAGCAGTGCTCCACCAGGACAGGGGGCGCATGAGCAGTTCTTC. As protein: CASSAPPGQGAHEQFF.